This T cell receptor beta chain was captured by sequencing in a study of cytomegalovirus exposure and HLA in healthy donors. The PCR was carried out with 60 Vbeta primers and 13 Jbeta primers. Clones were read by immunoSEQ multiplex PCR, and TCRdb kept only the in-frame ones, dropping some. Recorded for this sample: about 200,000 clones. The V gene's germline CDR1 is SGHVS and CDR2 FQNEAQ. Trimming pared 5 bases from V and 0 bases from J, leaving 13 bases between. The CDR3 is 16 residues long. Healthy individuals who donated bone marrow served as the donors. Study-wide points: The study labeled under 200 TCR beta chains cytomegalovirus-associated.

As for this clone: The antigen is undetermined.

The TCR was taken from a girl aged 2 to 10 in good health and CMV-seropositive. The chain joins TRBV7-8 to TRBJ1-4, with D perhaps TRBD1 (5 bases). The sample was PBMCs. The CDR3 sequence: CASSIRGGATNEKLFF. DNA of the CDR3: TGTGCCAGCAGCATACGGGGAGGGGCAACTAATGAAAAACTGTTTTTT.